The rows below give T cell receptor beta chains drawn from one sample of a study of blood T cell repertoires in COVID-19. Only in-frame clones appear in the TCRdb table, and some are missing; sequencing was by immunoSEQ multiplex PCR. The sample records about 150,000 clones, 70% to 80% being singletons. The material sequenced was peripheral blood. Receptors were obtained from a man aged 55 to 70 who had recovered from COVID-19. Both conserved end residues are part of each CDR3. The order of the fields is D gene, V gene, J gene, clone size, CDR3 protein, CDR3 DNA. A D gene is named only where the DNA matches it firmly. Size values are once, few and many counts, or a class for expanded clones, and some rows have none.

TRBD1	TRBV5-1	TRBJ2-2	.	CASRTGGTRGELFF	TGCGCCAGCAGAACAGGGGGAACACGAGGGGAGCTGTTTTTT
.	TRBV7-2	TRBJ2-5	.	CASSLQKRQGETQYF	TGTGCCAGCAGCTTACAAAAGAGGCAGGGAGAGACCCAGTACTTC
TRBD2	TRBV9	TRBJ2-1	.	CASSSSLSGITEEQFF	TGTGCCAGCAGCTCAAGTCTGAGCGGGATCACCGAGGAGCAGTTCTTC
.	TRBV4-3	TRBJ2-3	once	CASSQEARSTDTQYF	TGCGCCAGCAGCCAAGAGGCCAGGAGCACAGATACGCAGTATTTT
.	TRBV28	TRBJ2-5	once	CASSPPFTGTETQYF	TGTGCCAGCAGTCCACCCTTCACAGGAACGGAGACCCAGTACTTC
.	TRBV27	TRBJ2-2	few	CASSLLGGNTGELFF	TGTGCCAGCAGTTTATTAGGGGGGAACACCGGGGAGCTGTTTTTT
.	TRBV28	TRBJ2-2	.	CASYLSLGNTGELFF	TGTGCCAGCTATTTGTCACTAGGGAACACCGGGGAGCTGTTTTTT
.	TRBV7-2	TRBJ2-1	.	CASSFSWEGVGEQFF	TGTGCCAGCAGCTTCTCGTGGGAGGGGGTAGGGGAGCAGTTCTTC
.	TRBV24-1	TRBJ2-1	.	CATSDKMSSYNEQFF	TGTGCCACCAGTGACAAGATGAGCTCCTACAATGAGCAGTTCTTC
.	TRBV12-3/TRBV12-4	TRBJ1-1	.	CASTYAMNTEAFF	TGTGCCAGCACCTACGCCATGAACACTGAAGCTTTCTTT
.	TRBV6-5	TRBJ2-7	.	CASRPRTASYEQYF	TGTGCCAGCAGACCTAGGACAGCCTCCTACGAGCAGTACTTC
TRBD1	TRBV12-5	TRBJ1-6	many	CASGLVRDRRNSPLHF	TGTGCTAGTGGTTTGGTAAGGGACAGGAGAAATTCACCCCTCCACTTT
TRBD1	TRBV9	TRBJ2-3	.	CASSPRQGTTDTQYF	TGTGCCAGCAGCCCCCGACAGGGTACCACAGATACGCAGTATTTT
TRBD1	TRBV5-1	TRBJ2-1	.	CASSFSNSGTGGADEQFF	TGCGCCAGCAGCTTTTCCAACTCCGGGACAGGGGGCGCGGATGAGCAGTTCTTC
TRBD2	TRBV9	TRBJ2-5	few	CASSLGASGTQETQYF	TGTGCCAGCAGCCTAGGGGCTAGCGGAACCCAAGAGACCCAGTACTTC
TRBD2	TRBV24-1	TRBJ2-2	.	CATSHLAGGTGELFF	TGTGCCACCAGTCACCTAGCGGGGGGCACCGGGGAGCTGTTTTTT
TRBD1	TRBV2	TRBJ1-5	.	CASMAGPGGRVGNQPQHF	TGTGCCAGCATGGCGGGGCCAGGGGGCCGGGTTGGCAATCAGCCCCAGCATTTT
.	TRBV2	TRBJ1-1	few	CASSGPAALNTEAFF	TGTGCCAGCAGTGGGCCGGCGGCACTGAACACTGAAGCTTTCTTT
TRBD2	TRBV5-1	TRBJ2-2	.	CASSATSGSAGGTGELFF	TGCGCCAGCAGCGCGACTAGCGGGAGCGCCGGGGGCACCGGGGAGCTGTTTTTT
.	TRBV7-2	TRBJ2-5	.	CASSQMGGQETQYF	TGTGCCAGCAGCCAAATGGGGGGACAGGAGACCCAGTACTTC
TRBD2	TRBV7-2	TRBJ2-3	.	CATRGGGTDTQYF	TGTGCCACCCGGGGGGGCGGAACAGATACGCAGTATTTT
.	TRBV5-1	TRBJ2-1	few	CASRSGDSYNEQFF	TGCGCCAGCCGAAGCGGCGACTCCTACAATGAGCAGTTCTTC
TRBD2	TRBV19	TRBJ2-2	.	CATSLARLTGELFF	TGTGCCACTTCACTAGCGCGCCTCACCGGGGAGCTGTTTTTT
.	TRBV6-2/TRBV6-3	TRBJ2-6	.	CASSQHRANVLTF	TGTGCCAGCAGCCAACATAGGGCCAACGTCCTGACTTTC
TRBD1	TRBV28	TRBJ1-3	.	CASQGGSAGNTIYF	TGTGCCAGTCAGGGGGGTTCGGCTGGAAACACCATATATTTT
.	TRBV9	TRBJ2-3	many	CASSVGLELTDTQYF	TGTGCCAGCAGCGTAGGACTAGAGCTCACAGATACGCAGTATTTT
TRBD1	TRBV6-2/TRBV6-3	TRBJ1-6	.	CASSYSASGGLHF	TGTGCCAGCAGTTACTCGGCGTCAGGGGGCCTCCACTTT
TRBD1	TRBV6-6	TRBJ2-7	.	CASSYSTGNYEQYF	TGTGCCAGCAGTTACTCGACAGGGAACTACGAGCAGTACTTC
.	TRBV10-3	TRBJ1-4	.	CAISERGADEKLFF	TGTGCCATCAGTGAAAGGGGCGCGGATGAAAAACTGTTTTTT